Listed below are T cell receptor beta chains from one sample, sequenced in a study of human T cells and chemical hapten exposure. TCRdb ran MiXCR on the RACE reads and lists one entry per CDR3 protein. This sample has around 130,000 distinct CDR3 sequences, with approximately 9.1% found just once. Input material: whole blood. The receptors originated from a male donor in good health. Some clones in this sample may be carry-over from other donors' samples. Each CDR3 is given with its conserved first and last residue. D genes are given only for firm matches. Size is stated for part of the rows, as once, few or many counts, or as a class when the clone is expanded.

D gene	CDR3 length	clone size	V gene	J gene	CDR3 DNA	CDR3 protein
TRBD2	15	few	TRBV5-1	TRBJ2-7	TGCGCCAGCAGCCCCAGGGAGGGGAGCTCCTACGAGCAGTACTTC	CASSPREGSSYEQYF
TRBD1	14	many	TRBV6-5	TRBJ2-5	TGTGCCAGCAGCCAGGACAGGGATCAAGAGACCCAGTACTTC	CASSQDRDQETQYF
NA	13	NA	TRBV20-1	TRBJ2-3	TGCAGTGCCACTAGCCCAACCGTTAGTACGCAGTATTTT	CSATSPTVSTQYF
TRBD2	14	few	TRBV7-9	TRBJ2-7	TGTGCCAGCAGCCCGGGGGGAGATTTTTACGAGCAGTACTTC	CASSPGGDFYEQYF
TRBD1	14	few	TRBV9	TRBJ2-7	TGTGCCAGCAACCCGACAGGGGGGACGGACGAGCAGTACTTC	CASNPTGGTDEQYF
NA	12	few	TRBV10-3	TRBJ2-1	TGTGCCATCAGGGACGGAGGTAATGAGCAGTTCTTC	CAIRDGGNEQFF
NA	15	few	TRBV10-3	TRBJ2-7	TGTGCCATCAGTGGGGGGTCGTCCTCGTCCTACGAGCAGTACTTC	CAISGGSSSSYEQYF
NA	15	NA	TRBV6-5	TRBJ2-7	TGTGCCAGCAGTCCCCGGGACGGGAGCTCCTACGAGCAGTACTTC	CASSPRDGSSYEQYF
NA	13	few	TRBV7-8	TRBJ2-7	TGTGCCAGCAGCTTAGGACAGCGGCACGAGCAGTACTTC	CASSLGQRHEQYF
NA	16	NA	TRBV6-5	TRBJ2-3	TGTGCCAGCAGTTACTATAGTGGACGTAGCACAGATACGCAGTATTTT	CASSYYSGRSTDTQYF
NA	14	many	TRBV12-5	TRBJ1-5	TGTGCTAGTGGCCGTGTAGGGAGCAATCAGCCCCAGCATTTT	CASGRVGSNQPQHF
NA	11	few	TRBV12-3/TRBV12-4	TRBJ2-5	TGTGCCAGCAGTAGCGCAACGACCCAGTACTTC	CASSSATTQYF
NA	18	few	TRBV27	TRBJ2-1	TGTGCCAGCAGTTTGTGGGGAGGTAGGAGCTACTCCTACAATGAGCAGTTCTTC	CASSLWGGRSYSYNEQFF
TRBD1	15	few	TRBV3-1	TRBJ1-2	TGTGCCAGCAGCCAAGACCACAGGGGGTACTATGGCTACACCTTC	CASSQDHRGYYGYTF
TRBD1	16	NA	TRBV10-3	TRBJ2-7	TGTGCCATCAGTGAGGAGACAGGGGATATCCTCTACGAGCAGTACTTC	CAISEETGDILYEQYF
NA	13	many	TRBV7-9	TRBJ2-7	TGTGCCAGCAGCACCGGACAGAATTACGAGCAGTACTTC	CASSTGQNYEQYF
NA	15	many	TRBV19	TRBJ1-2	TGTGCCAGTAGTATTCGCACCGGGACGAGATATGGCTACACCTTC	CASSIRTGTRYGYTF
NA	11	many	TRBV20-1	TRBJ1-1	TGCAGTGCTCCGTACTTTCCTGAAGCTTTCTTT	CSAPYFPEAFF
NA	14	few	TRBV27	TRBJ1-4	TGTGCCAGCAGTTCCAGCCTGGACAATGAAAAACTGTTTTTT	CASSSSLDNEKLFF
TRBD1	14	NA	TRBV29-1	TRBJ1-2	TGCAGCGTTGAAGATCAGGACAGGGACTATGGCTACACCTTC	CSVEDQDRDYGYTF
NA	12	NA	TRBV5-1	TRBJ2-3	TGCGCCAGCAGCTCAGGGTCAGATACGCAGTATTTT	CASSSGSDTQYF
NA	17	few	TRBV12-3/TRBV12-4	TRBJ1-6	TGTGCCAGCAGTCCCTATTTGGGCCGCTCCTATAATTCACCCCTCCACTTT	CASSPYLGRSYNSPLHF
TRBD2	16	few	TRBV7-3	TRBJ2-3	TGTGCCAGCAGCTCGGTAGCGGGGGGGGTCACAGATACGCAGTATTTT	CASSSVAGGVTDTQYF
TRBD1	17	NA	TRBV2	TRBJ2-6	TGTGCCGGGCGTTTCGGGACAGGGGTAAACGGGGCCAACGTCCTGACTTTC	CAGRFGTGVNGANVLTF
NA	8	few	TRBV29-1	TRBJ1-2	TGCAGCGTTGAAGGCTACACCTTC	CSVEGYTF
TRBD1	17	NA	TRBV10-3	TRBJ2-6	TGTGCCATTGAGGACAGGACAGGGACTTCTGGGGCCAACGTCCTGACTTTC	CAIEDRTGTSGANVLTF
NA	13	many	TRBV12-3/TRBV12-4	TRBJ1-1	TGTGCCAGCAGTTTTGGGGGGAACACTGAAGCTTTCTTT	CASSFGGNTEAFF
TRBD2	15	few	TRBV7-8	TRBJ2-1	TGTGCCAGCAGCTTCACGCTAGCGGGAGGCAATGAGCAGTTCTTC	CASSFTLAGGNEQFF
NA	13	few	TRBV25-1	TRBJ1-1	TGTGCCAGCAGGGGGGGCCGTGGCACTGAAGCTTTCTTT	CASRGGRGTEAFF
NA	15	few	TRBV6-1	TRBJ1-2	TGTGCCAGCTGGGGGTTTGTACCAGTAGGCTATGGCTACACCTTC	CASWGFVPVGYGYTF
NA	16	many	TRBV7-2	TRBJ1-4	TGTGCCAGCAGCTTAGGGGGACCAGCCCATAATGAAAAACTGTTTTTT	CASSLGGPAHNEKLFF
TRBD1	15	NA	TRBV12-3/TRBV12-4	TRBJ2-5	TGTGCCAGCAGTTTGGGACAGGGGAAAAGAGAGACCCAGTACTTC	CASSLGQGKRETQYF
NA	17	few	TRBV12-3/TRBV12-4	TRBJ2-7	TGTGCCAGCAGTGAAGACAGGAGAATAAGTCCTACCTACGAGCAGTACTTC	CASSEDRRISPTYEQYF
NA	12	few	TRBV12-3/TRBV12-4	TRBJ2-5	TGTGCCAGCAGTTTTTGGGGAGAGACCCAGTACTTC	CASSFWGETQYF
TRBD1	19	NA	TRBV20-1	TRBJ1-6	TGCAGTGCTAGTCAAACCGTTACAGGGGTCGGGCCCTATAATTCACCCCTCCACTTT	CSASQTVTGVGPYNSPLHF
TRBD2	16	many	TRBV11-2	TRBJ2-2	TGTGCCAGCAGCTCCCCCGAGCGGGAGGGCTTGGTGGAGCTGTTTTTT	CASSSPEREGLVELFF
NA	15	many	TRBV7-3	TRBJ1-2	TGTGCCAGCAGCTTAAGCGGGACGGGGGGCTATGGCTACACCTTC	CASSLSGTGGYGYTF
NA	14	NA	TRBV14	TRBJ2-2	TGTGCCAGCAGCTTCCAGACCTGGACCGGGGAGCTGTTTTTT	CASSFQTWTGELFF
NA	18	few	TRBV7-2	TRBJ2-7	TGTGCCAGCAGCTTAAGGTTCGAAAAGGATGGCAAGGTATACGAGCAGTACTTC	CASSLRFEKDGKVYEQYF
NA	16	many	TRBV4-3	TRBJ1-2	TGCGCCAGCAGCCAAGATACGGGCACAGCTAACTATGGCTACACCTTC	CASSQDTGTANYGYTF
NA	13	many	TRBV12-3/TRBV12-4	TRBJ2-7	TGTGCCAGCAGTTACAGGCTATCCTACGAGCAGTACTTC	CASSYRLSYEQYF
NA	15	few	TRBV5-1	TRBJ2-3	TGCGCCAGCAGCTTGGGGACCGGACGAACAGATACGCAGTATTTT	CASSLGTGRTDTQYF
TRBD1	17	few	TRBV7-2	TRBJ2-7	TGTGCCAGCAGCACGCAAACGGGGACAGGGGCCCCCTACGAGCAGTACTTC	CASSTQTGTGAPYEQYF
NA	15	NA	TRBV5-1	TRBJ1-1	TGCGCCAGCAGCCCCGGTGGGGGGCCGGGGACTGAAGCTTTCTTT	CASSPGGGPGTEAFF
NA	16	few	TRBV21-1	TRBJ1-4	TGTGCCAGCAGCACCGACAGGGGGCTAGGGGGCGAAAAACTGTTTTTT	CASSTDRGLGGEKLFF
NA	13	few	TRBV12-3/TRBV12-4	TRBJ2-7	TGTGCCAGCAGTTTTTTGGTCAGATCCGAGCAGTACTTC	CASSFLVRSEQYF
NA	15	few	TRBV29-1	TRBJ2-6	TGCAGCGTTGCTGGCGGGCCGTCTGGGGCCAACGTCCTGACTTTC	CSVAGGPSGANVLTF
NA	18	many	TRBV6-2/TRBV6-3	TRBJ2-5	TGTGCCAGCAGTTACTCCCCAAATAAGCGGAGCTTCGAAGAGACCCAGTACTTC	CASSYSPNKRSFEETQYF
NA	13	NA	TRBV5-6	TRBJ2-1	TGTGCCAGCAGCCCTACCTCCTACAATGAGCAGTTCTTC	CASSPTSYNEQFF